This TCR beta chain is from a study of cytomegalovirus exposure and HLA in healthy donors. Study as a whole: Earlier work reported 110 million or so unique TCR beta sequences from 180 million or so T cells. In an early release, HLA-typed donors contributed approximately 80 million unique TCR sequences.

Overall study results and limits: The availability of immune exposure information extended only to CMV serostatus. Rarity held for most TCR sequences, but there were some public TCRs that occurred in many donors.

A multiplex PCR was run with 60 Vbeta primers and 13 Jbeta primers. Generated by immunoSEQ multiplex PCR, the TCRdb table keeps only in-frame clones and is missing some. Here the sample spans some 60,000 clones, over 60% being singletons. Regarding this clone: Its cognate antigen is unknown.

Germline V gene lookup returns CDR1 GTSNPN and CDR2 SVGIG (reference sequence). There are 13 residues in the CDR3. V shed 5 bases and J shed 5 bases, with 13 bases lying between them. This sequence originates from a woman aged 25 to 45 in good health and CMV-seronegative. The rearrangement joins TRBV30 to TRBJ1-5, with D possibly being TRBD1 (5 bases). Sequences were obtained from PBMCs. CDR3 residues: CAWAWGRDQPQHF. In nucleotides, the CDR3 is TGTGCCTGGGCTTGGGGGAGGGATCAGCCCCAGCATTTT.